Shown below are 11 T cell receptor beta chains from a single sample sequenced in a study of patients and donors after allogeneic stem cell transplantation. One entry per CDR3 protein, called by TCRdb with MiXCR from the RT-PCR reads. The table has about 40,000 distinct CDR3 sequences, more than 30% seen once. The sequencing input was blood, either unsorted or a sorted T cell fraction (not recorded which). The origin of the receptors is a human donor who was either an allogeneic HSCT recipient or a stem cell or donor lymphocyte infusion donor (not recorded which). It is not recorded whose cells these are; they may come from a transplant donor.

V gene TRBV28 combines with J gene TRBJ2-3, with no clear D. Trimming left V 6 bases short and J 5 bases short, with 9 bases between. There are 12 residues in the CDR3. The V gene's germline CDR1 is MDHEN and CDR2 SYDVKM. In nucleotides, the CDR3 is TGTGCCAGCAGGTCGGCGGTAGATACGCAGTATTTT. Its protein is CASRSAVDTQYF.

This clonotype has a count of ten or more. The chain combines TRBV12-3 or TRBV12-4 with TRBJ1-4; no clear D. Trimming removed 1 base at V and 8 bases at J, with 2 bases between. The CDR3 is 11 amino acids. This chain's CDR3 is CASSLGEKLFF. CDR3 nucleotide sequence: TGTGCCAGCAGTTTAGGAGAAAAACTGTTTTTT.

The gene calls are TRBV9 and TRBJ1-2, with 7 bases matching TRBD1. Trimming removed 3 bases from V and 0 bases from J; junction bases left unmatched: 11. There are 17 residues in the CDR3. Germline V gene sequence: CDR1 SGDLS, CDR2 YYNGEE. The CDR3: CASSETTYRGSNYGYTF. The CDR3, as DNA: TGTGCCAGCAGCGAGACCACGTACAGGGGTTCTAACTATGGCTACACCTTC.

This clonotype was detected a few times. The rearrangement joins TRBV19 to TRBJ2-7; D is possibly TRBD1 (5 bases). V lost 0 bases, J lost 4 bases, and 7 bases lay in between. The CDR3 length is 13 residues. Germline V gene sequence: CDR1 LNHDA, CDR2 SQIVND (reference sequence). As DNA, the CDR3 is TGTGCCAGTAGTATAGAGGGGCGTTACGAGCAGTACTTC. Translating gives CASSIEGRYEQYF.

In its sample, this clonotype was seen a few times. The chain links TRBV12-3 or TRBV12-4 to TRBJ1-1, with D possibly TRBD1 on 5 matching bases. The CDR3 spans 14 residues. V was trimmed by 7 bases and J by 6 bases, leaving 18 bases between them. The CDR3 reads CASIPDSEQAEAFF. In DNA, the CDR3 is TGTGCCAGCATTCCCGACAGTGAACAAGCTGAAGCTTTCTTT.

This clonotype was counted a few times. The chain has TRBV7-9 and TRBJ2-2, with no clear D. The CDR3 is 16 residues long. Trimming cost V 6 bases and J 0 bases, with 14 bases left between them. The germline gives CDR1 SEHNR, CDR2 FQNEAQ (reference sequence). This CDR3 is CASSQRSPANTGELFF. The CDR3 bases are TGTGCCAGCAGTCAGCGAAGCCCCGCGAACACCGGGGAGCTGTTTTTT.

This clonotype was detected only a few times. This chain links TRBV9 with TRBJ1-5; D uncertain. Germline assignment: CDR1 SGDLS and CDR2 YYNGEE. The length of the CDR3 is 15 residues. Trimming shortened V by 2 bases and J by 4 bases, and 13 bases separated the two germline ends. The CDR3 loop reads CASSVHRPTNQPQHF. In DNA, the CDR3 is TGTGCCAGCAGCGTCCATCGGCCTACTAATCAGCCCCAGCATTTT.

This clonotype has just one count. The J gene is TRBJ2-7, the V gene TRBV28; 8 nucleotides align to TRBD1. CDR3 length: 12 residues. CDR1 and CDR2 (germline): MDHEN, SYDVKM. The V segment lost 6 bases and the J segment 6 bases; nucleotides outside the gene matches: 4. CDR3 nucleotide sequence: TGTGCCAGCAGCCTTGACAGGGGCGAGCAGTACTTC. As protein: CASSLDRGEQYF.

This clonotype was counted ten times or more. The chain uses TRBV21-1 and TRBJ2-2; whether TRBD2, the table's D call, matches the DNA was not checked. TRBV21-1 is labeled a pseudogene. This CDR3 is 18 amino acids long. The chain's CDR3 is CASIPGLAGAFGTGELFF. In DNA form, the CDR3 reads TGTGCCAGCATCCCGGGACTAGCGGGAGCCTTTGGCACCGGGGAGCTGTTTTTT.

The genes are TRBV20-1 and TRBJ2-4; possible D gene TRBD2, 5 bases. Germline loops: CDR1 DFQATT, CDR2 SNEGSKA (reference sequence). This CDR3 is built from 13 residues. Trimming removed 3 bases from V and 8 bases from J, with 14 bases in between. The CDR3 reads CSASNSGRDIQYF. CDR3 DNA sequence: TGCAGTGCTAGTAACTCTGGGCGGGACATTCAGTACTTC.

To note about this clonotype: The conserved phenylalanine or tryptophan is not found at the CDR3 terminus, so this likely reflects a read error. V is TRBV30 and J is TRBJ1-1, with unresolved D. CDR3 size: 16 residues. V lost 0 bases, J lost 1 base, and 15 bases lay in between. CDR1 is GTSNPN, CDR2 SVGIG, per germline (reference sequence). CDR3 coding DNA: TGTGCCTGGAGTGTTGGCGATTATAGTAAGAACACTGAAGCTTTCTTG. Amino acid sequence: CAWSVGDYSKNTEAFL.